Each of the 16 T cell receptor beta chains below was sequenced from the same sample in a study of graft-versus-host responses after intestinal transplantation. Profiling relied on immunoSEQ multiplex PCR, and the TCRdb table lists in-frame clones only, not all of them. Counted here are about 120,000 clones, 85% to 95% occurring once; the ten biggest clones make up more than 0.95%. Antigens for these TCRs are unknown. Sequenced material: unstimulated CD8+ T cells sorted from spleen or lymph node cells, taken before transplant. Source of these receptors: a human donor who was the organ donor for an intestinal transplant.

The V gene is TRBV20-1, the J gene TRBJ1-2; D call uncertain. From germline, CDR1 is DFQATT and CDR2 SNEGSKA (reference sequence). The CDR3 totals 10 residues. V lost 5 bases, J lost 2 bases, and 3 bases lay in between. In DNA form, the CDR3 reads TGCAGTGCTGAAAACTATGGCTACACCTTC. This translates into CSAENYGYTF.

The chain uses TRBV6-4 and TRBJ1-5; a possible D gene is TRBD1 (5 bases). V was cut by 6 bases and J by 2 bases, with 23 bases left in between. Germline V gene data show CDR1 as MRHNA and CDR2 as SNTAGT. This CDR3 has 18 amino acids. This CDR3 is CASRGGEWVLVGNQPQHF. The CDR3 DNA sequence: TGTGCCAGCAGGGGGGGGGAGTGGGTCCTTGTCGGCAATCAGCCCCAGCATTTT.

The chain uses TRBV21-1 and TRBJ2-6; the table's D gene call, TRBD1, was not cross checked with the DNA. TRBV21-1 is noted as a pseudogene. CDR3 size: 18 residues. The CDR3 region is CASSPRDRGSSGANVLTF. The DNA for the CDR3 is TGTGCCAGCAGCCCCCGGGACAGGGGAAGCTCTGGGGCCAACGTCCTGACTTTC.

J is TRBJ2-3 and V is TRBV29-1; no clear D. The length of the CDR3 is 12 residues. V was shortened by 1 base and J by 4 bases, with 6 bases between the two germline ends. The germline gives CDR1 SQVTM, CDR2 ANQGSEA. The CDR3 here is CSVEGNSDTQYF. The DNA for the CDR3 is TGCAGCGTTGAAGGAAATTCAGATACGCAGTATTTT.

CDR3 region: CASSLRLVDRGSPEAFF. As DNA, the CDR3 is TGTGCCAGCAGTTTAAGATTAGTCGACAGGGGTAGCCCTGAAGCTTTCTTT. V is TRBV28 and J is TRBJ1-1, with TRBD1 matching 8 bases. The ends lost 2 bases at V and 6 bases at J; junction bases unmatched: 14. CDR3 length: 17 amino acids. Germline V gene lookup returns CDR1 MDHEN and CDR2 SYDVKM.

This chain uses TRBV2 with TRBJ2-1; D not resolved. The length of the CDR3 is 15 residues. Trimming pared 0 bases from V and 5 bases from J, leaving 11 bases between. CDR1 is SNHLY and CDR2 is FYNNEI in the germline V gene. The CDR3, as DNA: TGTGCCAGCAGTGAAGCGACGGGTCTCAACAATGAGCAGTTCTTC. This translates into CASSEATGLNNEQFF.

This rearrangement joins TRBV19 to TRBJ2-1, with D possibly TRBD2 on 6 matching bases. This CDR3 spans 13 amino acids. Germline V gene sequence: CDR1 LNHDA, CDR2 SQIVND (reference sequence). V was cut by 9 bases and J by 2 bases, with 11 bases left in between. The CDR3: CASTGRTYNEQFF. The CDR3 region has the DNA TGTGCCAGCACCGGGAGAACCTACAATGAGCAGTTCTTC.

The chain combines TRBV15 with TRBJ1-2; TRBD1 matches at 7 bases. The V gene's germline CDR1 is LNHNV and CDR2 YYDKDF (reference sequence). Trimming took 0 bases from V and 2 from J; bases not matched to a gene: 6. The CDR3 has 16 amino acids. In DNA form, the CDR3 reads TGTGCCACCAGCAGAGACCACGACAGGGCCAACTATGGCTACACCTTC. This sequence encodes CATSRDHDRANYGYTF.

The V gene is TRBV6-1, the J gene TRBJ2-1, with TRBD2 matching 8 bases. The length of the CDR3 is 15 residues. Trimming removed 0 bases from V and 4 bases from J; junction bases left unmatched: 2. Looked up from germline, CDR1 is MNHNS and CDR2 is SASEGT. For the CDR3, the DNA is TGTGCCAGCAGTGAAGCCCGGGAGGGTTACAATGAGCAGTTCTTC. Its translation is CASSEAREGYNEQFF.

This rearrangement joins TRBV5-1 to TRBJ1-4; the match to TRBD1 covers 9 bases. The CDR3 sequence is 15 residues long. Trimming took 3 bases from V and 6 from J; bases not matched to a gene: 6. Germline V gene data show CDR1 as SGHRS and CDR2 as YFSETQ. The CDR3 is CASSSTGTGYEKLFF. Written as DNA, the CDR3 is TGCGCCAGCAGCTCCACCGGGACAGGGTATGAAAAACTGTTTTTT.

The rearrangement links TRBV5-6 to TRBJ2-1; TRBD2 agrees at 8 bases. Germline lookup yields CDR1 SGHDT and CDR2 YYEEEE. This CDR3 region has 17 residues. The trim removed 1 base at V and 5 bases at J, leaving 11 bases unmatched. CDR3 amino acids: CASSLLGAGVGNNEQFF. CDR3 nucleotides: TGTGCCAGCAGCTTGCTCGGAGCGGGAGTGGGGAACAATGAGCAGTTCTTC.

The CDR3 DNA reads TGTGCCAGCAGTCCCGGAGGGGCGCAAGGCTATGGCTACACCTTC. This encodes CASSPGGAQGYGYTF. The rearrangement links TRBV27 to TRBJ1-2; D possibly corresponds to TRBD1 (5 bases). Germline V gene sequence: CDR1 MNHEY, CDR2 SMNVEV (reference sequence). This CDR3 has 15 amino acids. Trimming took off 5 bases at V and 4 bases at J, with 17 bases between the two ends.

In this sample, this clone turned up a few times. The genes are TRBV6-1 and TRBJ2-7; TRBD1 is a possible D gene (5 bases). The V and J ends lost 4 bases and 3 bases respectively, with 13 bases between them. This CDR3 has 14 residues. Germline V gene lookup returns CDR1 MNHNS and CDR2 SASEGT. Written as DNA, the CDR3 is TGTGCCAGCAGTGCAGTGGACATCCTCTACGAGCAGTACTTC. Translation gives CASSAVDILYEQYF.

The rearrangement uses TRBV30 and TRBJ1-2, with D hard to call. CDR1 and CDR2 from the germline V gene are GTSNPN and SVGIG (reference sequence). V gave up 1 base and J gave up 6 bases, with 12 bases separating them. The CDR3 has 13 residues. The CDR3 region is CAWSGLKGHGYTF. CDR3 nucleotides: TGTGCCTGGAGTGGACTTAAAGGACATGGCTACACCTTC.

This rearrangement joins TRBV5-1 to TRBJ2-1; 13 bases are a match to TRBD2. The CDR3 is made up of 21 amino acids. The V gene's germline CDR1 is SGHRS and CDR2 YFSETQ. V was pared by 4 bases and J by 0 bases, with 16 bases of the junction left unmatched. CDR3 DNA: TGCGCCAGCAGCCCCTACGTGACTAGCGGGAGGCCCCTGAGCTCCTACAATGAGCAGTTCTTC. Amino acids: CASSPYVTSGRPLSSYNEQFF.

V and J are TRBV28 and TRBJ1-4; D is uncertain. V was clipped by 2 bases and J by 8 bases, with 15 bases between them. Germline V gene sequence: CDR1 MDHEN, CDR2 SYDVKM. CDR3 size: 15 residues. CDR3 loop: CASSLNNARGEKLFF. CDR3 sequence (DNA): TGTGCCAGCAGTTTAAATAACGCCCGAGGGGAAAAACTGTTTTTT.